A single sample is the source of the 27 T cell receptor beta chains below, sequenced in a study of T cells in Graves' hyperthyroidism and ophthalmopathy. Template material for amplifying TCR beta CDR3 regions consisted of RNA transcripts. A set of HTBI primers served as the primers for a first-round RT-PCR of the TCR CDR3. TCRdb reprocessed the multiplex PCR reads with MiXCR, giving one entry per CDR3 protein. The data hold about 400,000 distinct CDR3 sequences, with about 13% observed a single time. The sequenced sample consisted of blood. These receptors came from a woman aged 18-29 years with Graves' hyperthyroidism.

This clonotype was detected ten times or more. The chain carries TRBV20-1 and TRBJ1-5, with 7 bases that match TRBD1. Germline trimming cut 4 bases from V and 2 bases from J; bases unmatched to any gene: 11. The CDR3 spans 16 residues. In germline, CDR1 is DFQATT, CDR2 SNEGSKA (reference sequence). CDR3 amino acids: CSAISRGSEGNQPQHF. The CDR3 coding sequence is TGCAGTGCTATATCCAGGGGGAGTGAGGGCAATCAGCCCCAGCATTTT.

The chain recombines TRBV6-2 or TRBV6-3 with TRBJ1-1; D is unclear. CDR1 is MNHEY, CDR2 SVGEGT, per germline. The CDR3 is 13 amino acids. With 6 bases removed from V and 3 bases from J, the gap between germline ends came to 11 bases. The CDR3 region has the DNA TGTGCCAGCAGCCGGTTCCTGTACACTGAAGCTTTCTTT. Its protein product is CASSRFLYTEAFF.

The sample holds many counts of this clonotype. This CDR3 reads CASKNDGRGSGYTF. The DNA for the CDR3 is TGTGCCAGCAAGAACGATGGACGAGGCAGCGGCTACACCTTC. The V call is TRBV6-2 or TRBV6-3, the J call TRBJ1-2; D remains ambiguous. Looked up from germline, CDR1 is MNHEY and CDR2 is SVGEGT. The CDR3 covers 14 residues. The V end was cut by 7 bases, the J end by 8 bases, with 20 bases between.

This clonotype was picked up a small number of times. The chain links TRBV7-9 to TRBJ2-7; D is possibly TRBD1 (5 bases). The germline V gene has CDR1 SEHNR and CDR2 FQNEAQ (reference sequence). This CDR3 spans 14 amino acids. The V and J ends lost 1 base and 4 bases respectively, with 11 bases between them. In DNA, the CDR3 is TGTGCCAGCAGCTTAGAAAAGGGGTGGTACGAGCAGTACTTC. Its translation: CASSLEKGWYEQYF.

This clonotype was found a few times. V gene TRBV19 combines with J gene TRBJ2-5, with D uncertain. The CDR3 contains 12 residues. Trimming removed 4 bases from V and 6 bases from J, with 9 bases in between. Germline lookup yields CDR1 LNHDA and CDR2 SQIVND (reference sequence). Here the CDR3 DNA reads TGTGCCAGTAGTAATGGAAAACAGACCCAGTACTTC. It codes for CASSNGKQTQYF.

To note about this clonotype: A much more abundant neighbour one base away suggests this may be a read error. The J gene is TRBJ2-1, the V gene TRBV7-9; D possibly corresponds to TRBD2 (5 bases). The CDR3 is 16 amino acids. CDR1 and CDR2 (germline): SEHNR, FQNEAQ (reference sequence). The CDR3 protein is CTSSLGLAGSWDEQFF. CDR3 nucleotide sequence: TGTACCAGCAGCTTAGGGCTAGCCGGATCATGGGATGAGCAGTTCTTC.

There are a few counts of this clonotype. This sequence joins TRBV7-3 and TRBJ1-3; D might be TRBD1 (6 bases). Germline V gene data show CDR1 as SGHTA and CDR2 as FQGTGA. This CDR3 spans 14 amino acids. The V and J ends lost 5 bases and 3 bases respectively, with 11 bases between them. This CDR3 reads CASSPGGGGNTIYF. CDR3 coding DNA: TGTGCCAGCAGCCCTGGGGGCGGTGGAAACACCATATATTTT.

The V gene is TRBV5-1, the J gene TRBJ2-2, with TRBD2 matching 12 bases. J gave up 5 bases and V 4 bases, and 9 bases lay outside the gene matches. This CDR3 region has 17 residues. Per the germline V gene, CDR1 is SGHRS and CDR2 is YFSETQ. CDR3 sequence (DNA): TGCGCCAGCAGCCCTAGCGGGGGGGCCGAGAGGACCGGGGAGCTGTTTTTT. The encoded protein is CASSPSGGAERTGELFF.

The chain is built from TRBV11-1 and TRBJ1-1; the match to TRBD1 covers 7 bases. Germline-derived CDR1 and CDR2 are SGHAT and FQDESV (reference sequence). The junction had 8 bases not matched to a gene; V was cut back by 0 bases and J by 4 bases. CDR3 length: 16 amino acids. CDR3 nucleotides: TGTGCCAGCAGCTTAGCGCCGACAGGGAATTCCACTGAAGCTTTCTTT. Residues: CASSLAPTGNSTEAFF.

For this clonotype: Since a much larger clone is just one base distant, this may be a read error. The rearrangement links TRBV6-1 to TRBJ2-5, with 7 bases that match TRBD1. CDR1 is MNHNS and CDR2 is SASEGT in the germline V gene. The CDR3 runs 19 residues. V shed 6 bases and J 3 bases; nucleotides not matched to a gene: 22. CDR3 amino acids: CASRTPPGQVISGEETQYF. The CDR3 DNA reads as TGTGCCAGCAGAACACCACCCGGACAGGTTATTAGTGGGGAAGAGACCCAGTACTTC.

This clonotype was seen repeatedly, ten times or more. V gene TRBV13 combines with J gene TRBJ2-1, with 7 bases fitting TRBD1. Trimming took 3 bases from V and 8 from J; bases not matched to a gene: 13. The CDR3 contains 16 residues. Germline assignment: CDR1 PRHDT and CDR2 FYEKMQ (reference sequence). CDR3 sequence reads: CASSFGVPGGKHEQFF. In DNA form, the CDR3 reads TGTGCCAGCAGCTTCGGGGTCCCAGGGGGTAAGCATGAGCAGTTCTTC.

This chain uses TRBV9 with TRBJ1-1; D gene unclear. CDR3 length equals 13 residues. V lost 7 bases and J lost 3, with 13 bases in between. CDR1 and CDR2 (germline): SGDLS, YYNGEE. The CDR3 loop is CASSATWDTEAFF. DNA for the CDR3: TGTGCCAGCTCCGCGACTTGGGACACTGAAGCTTTCTTT.

The chain's CDR3 is CATSRQGNGYTF. For the CDR3, the DNA is TGTGCCACCTCCCGACAGGGGAATGGCTACACCTTC. The V and J genes are TRBV10-3 and TRBJ1-2, with 8 nucleotides matching TRBD1. In germline, CDR1 is ENHRY, CDR2 SYGVKD. Unmatched junction bases numbered 7, after V lost 10 bases and J lost 6 bases. CDR3 length: 12 residues.

This clonotype was counted a few times. V and J are TRBV6-2 or TRBV6-3 and TRBJ2-2; the D gene is possibly TRBD2 (6 bases). V shed 0 bases and J shed 4 bases, with 18 bases lying between them. The CDR3 totals 18 residues. CDR1 and CDR2 from the germline V gene are MNHEY and SVGEGT. For the CDR3, the DNA is TGTGCCAGCAGTTACTCTTCTGGGTCAGCGGGTCCCACCGGGGAGCTGTTTTTT. Amino acids: CASSYSSGSAGPTGELFF.

The J gene is TRBJ1-2, the V gene TRBV4-3; 7 bases map to TRBD1. V was pared by 4 bases and J by 0 bases, with 17 bases of the junction left unmatched. Looked up from germline, CDR1 is LGHNA and CDR2 is YSLEER. The CDR3 has 19 amino acids. CDR3 region: CASSLMIGTDSGTNYGYTF. In DNA form, the CDR3 reads TGCGCCAGCAGCCTCATGATCGGGACAGACTCTGGGACTAACTATGGCTACACCTTC.

This clonotype showed up many times. CDR3 amino acids: CASSPLRGGINEQFF. CDR3 nucleotide sequence: TGTGCCAGCAGCCCACTAAGGGGTGGTATAAATGAGCAGTTCTTC. The chain uses TRBV9 and TRBJ2-1, with TRBD1 as a possible D gene (5 bases). V was pared by 4 bases and J by 7 bases, with 18 bases between. Germline-derived CDR1 and CDR2 are SGDLS and YYNGEE. The CDR3 runs 15 residues.

This clonotype came up many times. The rearrangement joins TRBV11-2 to TRBJ1-1, with a weak D call TRBD1 (5 bases). Trimming left V 0 bases short and J 1 base short, with 18 bases between. Per germline, CDR1 SGHAT and CDR2 FQNNGV. This CDR3 is built from 18 residues. Here the CDR3 DNA reads TGTGCCAGCAGCTTAGACGGGGGTTCGGGGGTTCGGAACACTGAAGCTTTCTTT. It yields the protein CASSLDGGSGVRNTEAFF. The variable domain in full, with the rest retrieved from reference TRBV11-2 and TRBJ1-1, is EAGVAQSPRYKIIEKRQSVAFWCNPISGHATLYWYQQILGQGPKLLIQFQNNGVVDDSQLPKDRFSAERLKGVDSTLKIQPAKLEDSAVYLCASSLDGGSGVRNTEAFFGQGTRLTVV.

V gene TRBV4-2 combines with J gene TRBJ1-3, with 9 bases aligning to TRBD1. V trimming: 0 bases; J trimming: 0 bases; junction bases outside the gene matches: 3. Germline lookup yields CDR1 LGHNA and CDR2 YNFKEQ. The CDR3 contains 17 residues. The CDR3 DNA is TGTGCCAGCAGCCAAGACGGGACAGGGAGCTCTGGAAACACCATATATTTT. It yields the protein CASSQDGTGSSGNTIYF.

This clonotype has a count of ten or more. This sequence joins TRBV6-1 and TRBJ1-5, with a weak D call TRBD1 (5 bases). Germline V gives CDR1 MNHNS, CDR2 SASEGT. Trimming took off 7 bases at V and 3 bases at J, with 13 bases between the two ends. The CDR3 runs to 14 residues. The CDR3 DNA is TGTGCCAGCATGGGGGGGGACTTCAATCAGCCCCAGCATTTT. Protein sequence: CASMGGDFNQPQHF.

This clonotype was seen only a few times. V and J are TRBV14 and TRBJ2-3; no definite D call. Germline V gene lookup returns CDR1 SGHDN and CDR2 FVKESK. The CDR3 has 17 residues. With 0 bases removed from V and 8 bases from J, the gap between germline ends came to 21 bases. The CDR3 region has the DNA TGTGCCAGCAGCCAAGAAGGGATAGCAGTGGTATCTGGTACGCAGTATTTT. Encoded protein: CASSQEGIAVVSGTQYF.

This clonotype was detected ten times or more. The chain has TRBV29-1 and TRBJ1-2; the D is unclear. CDR1 SQVTM and CDR2 ANQGSEA come from the germline V gene. V lost 4 bases, J lost 6 bases, and 18 bases lay in between. The CDR3 has 14 amino acids. In DNA form, the CDR3 reads TGCAGCGTTGTCCCCGAGGAGGGAGTCAATGGCTACACCTTC. Its protein product is CSVVPEEGVNGYTF.

This clonotype was detected many times. For the CDR3, the DNA is TGTGCCAGCAGCGAGTATAGGGGGGGGAGCTCCTACGAGCAGTACTTC. Protein sequence: CASSEYRGGSSYEQYF. The chain couples TRBV7-2 to TRBJ2-7; the D gene is possibly TRBD2 (7 bases). V lost 5 bases to trimming and J lost 0 bases, with 17 bases between them. The CDR3 runs 16 residues. Germline CDR1 SGHTA, CDR2 FQGNSA.

The CDR3 loop reads CASSSTDRDGQPQHF. In DNA form, the CDR3 reads TGTGCCAGCAGTTCCACGGACAGGGACGGCCAGCCCCAGCATTTT. The chain recombines TRBV28 with TRBJ1-5, with TRBD1 identical over 8 bases. The V gene end was trimmed by 4 bases and the J gene end by 7 bases; junction bases not matched to a gene: 9. The CDR3 sequence is 15 residues long. Germline V gene sequence: CDR1 MDHEN, CDR2 SYDVKM. Complete variable domain (other parts from reference TRBV28 and TRBJ1-5): DVKVTQSSRYLVKRTGEKVFLECVQDMDHENMFWYRQDPGLGLRLIYFSYDVKMKEKGDIPEGYSVSREKKERFSLILESASTNQTSMYLCASSSTDRDGQPQHFGDGTRLSIL.

Turning to this clonotype: With a much larger clone just one base away, this may be a read error. J is TRBJ2-2 and V is TRBV2; 8 bases are shared with TRBD2. Trimming removed 3 bases from V and 2 bases from J; junction bases left unmatched: 2. CDR3 length: 15 residues. CDR1 is SNHLY, CDR2 FYNNEI, per germline. The CDR3 here is CASSERGVNTGELFF. The CDR3 region has the DNA TGTGCCAGCAGTGAGCGGGGGGTAAACACCGGGGAGCTGTTTTTT.

This clonotype was seen repeatedly, ten times or more. The CDR3 spells CSARWPTNEKLFF. CDR3 nucleotide sequence: TGCAGTGCTAGGTGGCCGACTAATGAAAAACTGTTTTTT. The V gene is TRBV20-1, the J gene TRBJ1-4; D is unresolved. The CDR3 runs 13 residues. The ends were cut back, 3 bases at V and 2 bases at J, with 7 bases in the middle. The germline V gene encodes CDR1 DFQATT and CDR2 SNEGSKA (reference sequence).

This clonotype appeared many times. This chain uses TRBV20-1 with TRBJ1-4; TRBD1 agrees at 7 bases. Germline loops: CDR1 DFQATT, CDR2 SNEGSKA (reference sequence). After removal of 1 base from V and 5 bases from J, the junction contained 1 base not matched to a gene. CDR3 length: 13 amino acids. The CDR3 reads CSARVRGNEKLFF. DNA of the CDR3: TGCAGTGCTAGAGTCAGGGGGAATGAAAAACTGTTTTTT.

The chain is built from TRBV7-2 and TRBJ2-1, with 10 bases lining up with TRBD2. The CDR3 covers 15 residues. The junction had 10 bases not matched to a gene; V was cut back by 6 bases and J by 8 bases. Germline V gene lookup returns CDR1 SGHTA and CDR2 FQGNSA. The CDR3 spells CASSLPGTSADEQFF. The CDR3 nucleotides are TGTGCCAGCAGTTTACCCGGGACTAGCGCCGATGAGCAGTTCTTC.